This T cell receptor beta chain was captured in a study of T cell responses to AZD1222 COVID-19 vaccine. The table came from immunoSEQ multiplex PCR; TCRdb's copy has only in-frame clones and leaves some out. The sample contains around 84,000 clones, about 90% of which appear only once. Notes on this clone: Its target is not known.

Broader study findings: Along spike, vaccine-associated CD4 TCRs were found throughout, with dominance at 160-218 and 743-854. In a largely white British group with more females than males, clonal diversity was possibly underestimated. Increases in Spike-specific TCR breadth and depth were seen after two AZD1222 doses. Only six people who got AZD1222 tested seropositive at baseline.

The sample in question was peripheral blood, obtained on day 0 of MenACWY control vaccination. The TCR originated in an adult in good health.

CDR3 sequence (DNA): TGTGCCAGCAGGACGGGAGGCATTAACAATCAGCCCCAGCATTTT. Translating gives CASRTGGINNQPQHF. The J gene is TRBJ1-5, the V gene TRBV28; D is unresolved. CDR3 length equals 15 residues. V was clipped by 6 bases and J by 3 bases, with 15 bases between them. In germline, CDR1 is MDHEN, CDR2 SYDVKM.